The T cell receptor (beta chain) under discussion was sequenced for a study of CD8+CD57+ T cells in acquired aplastic anemia. CDR1 and CDR2 (germline): MNHEY, SVGAGI. The CDR3 has 19 residues. V gave up 5 bases and J gave up 2 bases; unmatched junction bases: 10. This clonotype was detected ten times or more. Antigen specificity is unknown. Template material for TCR beta VDJ and CDR3 profiling consisted of genomic DNA. TCRdb reanalysed the reads using MiXCR and keeps one entry per CDR3 protein. In the table there are roughly 200,000 distinct CDR3 sequences, roughly 60% of which are singletons. Selection for sequencing was limited to patients who had shown CD8+CD57+ cell expansion by flow cytometry. The enrolled patients all had severe acquired aplastic anemia. There was no therapy given to any patient before the blood sampling took place. Whole-study findings and limits: A set of roughly 27 CD8+ CDR3 sequences was shared between patients and controls, and these sequences appeared highly expressed in patients.

Sequencing input: sorted CD4+, CD8+, or CD8+CD57+ T cells (not recorded which) from PBMCs. The chain uses TRBV6-5 and TRBJ2-2; 14 bases align to TRBD2. The clonotype comes from a human donor with aplastic anemia. The CDR3 is CASSVLGLAGGGNTGELFF. The CDR3 DNA follows: TGTGCCAGCAGTGTACTCGGACTAGCGGGGGGCGGTAACACCGGGGAGCTGTTTTTT.